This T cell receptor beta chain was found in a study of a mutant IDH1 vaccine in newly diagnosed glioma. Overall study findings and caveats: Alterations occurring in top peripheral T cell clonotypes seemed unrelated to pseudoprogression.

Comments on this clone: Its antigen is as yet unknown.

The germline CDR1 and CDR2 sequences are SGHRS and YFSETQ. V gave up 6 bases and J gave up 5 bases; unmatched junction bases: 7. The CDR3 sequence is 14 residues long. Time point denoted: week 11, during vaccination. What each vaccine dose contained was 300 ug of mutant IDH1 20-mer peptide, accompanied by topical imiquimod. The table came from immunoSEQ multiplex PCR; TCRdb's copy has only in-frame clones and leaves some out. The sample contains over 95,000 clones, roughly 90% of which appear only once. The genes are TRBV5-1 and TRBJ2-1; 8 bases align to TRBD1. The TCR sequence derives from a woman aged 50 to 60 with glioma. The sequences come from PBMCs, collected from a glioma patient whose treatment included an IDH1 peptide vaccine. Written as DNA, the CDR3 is TGCGCCAGCATTCAAGGGACAGGTGACAATGAGCAGTTCTTC. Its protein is CASIQGTGDNEQFF.